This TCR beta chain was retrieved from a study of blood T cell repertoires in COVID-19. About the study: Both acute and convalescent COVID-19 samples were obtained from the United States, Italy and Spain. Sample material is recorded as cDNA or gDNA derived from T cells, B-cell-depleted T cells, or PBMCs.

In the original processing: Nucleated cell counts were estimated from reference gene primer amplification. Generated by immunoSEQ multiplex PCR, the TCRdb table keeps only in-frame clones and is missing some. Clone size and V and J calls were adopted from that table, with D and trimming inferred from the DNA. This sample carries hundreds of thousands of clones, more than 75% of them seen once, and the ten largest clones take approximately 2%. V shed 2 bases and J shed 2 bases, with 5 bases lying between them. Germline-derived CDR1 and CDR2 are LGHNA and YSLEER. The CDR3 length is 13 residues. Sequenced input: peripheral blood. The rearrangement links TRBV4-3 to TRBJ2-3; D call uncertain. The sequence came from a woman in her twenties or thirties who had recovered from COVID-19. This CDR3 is CASSQLVTDTQYF. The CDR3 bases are TGCGCCAGCAGCCAATTAGTCACAGATACGCAGTATTTT.